These T cell receptor beta chains were read from a single sample in a study of tumor-infiltrating lymphocytes in primary liver carcinoma. TCRdb processed the multiplex PCR reads anew with MiXCR; each CDR3 protein has one entry. The repertoire holds 55,000 or so distinct CDR3 sequences, less than 75% seen once, with roughly 60% in the top ten. The sample was liver tumor tissue from sampling region 2. These receptors came from a man between 35 and 55 years old with primary liver carcinoma and hepatitis B virus infection. CDR3s include the opening cysteine and the closing phenylalanine or tryptophan. The D gene is left open where the match is weak. Clone size is stated in some rows and not others, as once, few, many or a class when expanded.

d_gene	abundance	v_gene	j_gene	CDR3nt	CDR3aa
TRBD1	many	TRBV4-1	TRBJ2-1	TGCGCCAGCAGCCTAGGACAGGGGGCGGTCGGTGAGCAGTTCTTC	CASSLGQGAVGEQFF
TRBD2	.	TRBV11-2	TRBJ2-5	TGTGCCAGCAACTTAGATGCGGGGGACCAAGAGACCCAGTACTTC	CASNLDAGDQETQYF
.	.	TRBV5-4	TRBJ2-6	TGTGCCAGCAGCTTGTTCGTCTCTGGGGCCAGCGTCCAGACTTTC	CASSLFVSGASVQTF
TRBD1	.	TRBV12-3/TRBV12-4	TRBJ1-2	TGTGCCAACAGTTTACAGGGGGAGAACTATGGCTACACCTTC	CANSLQGENYGYTF
.	many	TRBV7-3	TRBJ2-2	TGTGCCAGCAGCCCCTACGTGACAGGGGAGCTGTTTTTT	CASSPYVTGELFF
.	.	TRBV11-2	TRBJ2-7	TGTACTAGCAGCCTAGATCCGGGACAGTCCTACGAGCAGTACTTC	CTSSLDPGQSYEQYF
.	.	TRBV6-2/TRBV6-3	TRBJ1-2	TGTGGCAGCAGGGGAGACGGTTATGGCTACACCTTC	CGSRGDGYGYTF
.	few	TRBV6-2/TRBV6-3	TRBJ2-7	TGTGCCACCTCCTGGGACGGCTACGAGCAGTACTTC	CATSWDGYEQYF
TRBD2	.	TRBV11-2	TRBJ2-5	TGTGTCAGCAGCCAAACTCCTGGCGGGGGGGAAGATACCCAGCACTTC	CVSSQTPGGGEDTQHF
.	.	TRBV29-1	TRBJ2-1	TGCAGCTTTGCCATGGCAGGGGGGGAGCAGTTCTTC	CSFAMAGGEQFF
TRBD2	.	TRBV6-6	TRBJ2-2	TGTGCCAGCAGTCGGCTCGCGGGACTAGCGGGGCCAACGAACACCGGGGAACTGTTTTTT	CASSRLAGLAGPTNTGELFF
.	.	TRBV4-2	TRBJ1-2	TGTGCCGGGAGCCAAGATGTCCAGGATACCTATGGCTACACCTTC	CAGSQDVQDTYGYTF
.	.	TRBV28	TRBJ2-2	TGTGCCAGCATCCAATGGACGGACGCGAACACCGGGGAGCTGTCTTTT	CASIQWTDANTGELSF
.	once	TRBV2	TRBJ2-7	TGTAGTAGCAGTGAGAACAGGGCGGTCTCCTACGAGCAGTACTTC	CSSSENRAVSYEQYF
TRBD2	.	TRBV11-2	TRBJ2-7	TGTGCCAACAGCCAAACCCTAGCGGAGCCACTTTACGAGCAGTACTTC	CANSQTLAEPLYEQYF
.	.	TRBV11-2	TRBJ2-1	TGTGCAAGCAGCTTATACGGGTTAGTTAGTGAGCAGTTCTTC	CASSLYGLVSEQFF
.	.	TRBV6-5	TRBJ2-6	TGTGCCAGCAATCAAGACTCTGGGGCCAACGCCCTGACTTTC	CASNQDSGANALTF
.	many	TRBV10-1	TRBJ2-1	TGCGCCAGCAGTGAACACCGGACAGTCGGGCGGGAGCTGAATGAGCAGTTCTTC	CASSEHRTVGRELNEQFF
TRBD1	.	TRBV25-1	TRBJ2-5	TGTGCCAGCAGTGAGAGGGTCAGGGGGCCTGGAGAGACCCAGTACTTC	CASSERVRGPGETQYF
TRBD2	many	TRBV29-1	TRBJ2-7	TGCAGCGTTGAGGGACTAGCGGGACCCGAGCAGTACTTC	CSVEGLAGPEQYF
.	medium-sized	TRBV11-2	TRBJ2-7	TGTGCCAGCAGCACACAGGTTGGAAACGAGCAGTACTTC	CASSTQVGNEQYF
.	.	TRBV7-9	TRBJ2-1	TGTGCCAGCAGCTTACCATATCAACGGCCTAAAACAAATGAGAAGTTCTTC	CASSLPYQRPKTNEKFF
.	.	TRBV28	TRBJ2-1	TGTGCCAGCAGCCTCAGGAGCGGATTCTACAATGAGCAGTTCTTC	CASSLRSGFYNEQFF
.	.	TRBV11-2	TRBJ2-7	TGTGCCAGCAGCACAACTAGTCCCCTCCCGTACGAGCAGTACTTC	CASSTTSPLPYEQYF
.	.	TRBV4-1	TRBJ1-2	TGCGCCAGCAGCCAAAATTCGGACCCTTTCTATGGCTATACCTTC	CASSQNSDPFYGYTF
.	.	TRBV11-1	TRBJ2-1	TGTGCCAGCACCATCGGGTCCGGGTTACATTCCTACAATGAGCAGTTCTTC	CASTIGSGLHSYNEQFF
TRBD2	.	TRBV4-1	TRBJ2-3	TGCGCCACCAGCCAAACCATTGCCCTAGCGGGAGTCACCGATATGCAGTATTTT	CATSQTIALAGVTDMQYF
.	.	TRBV4-1	TRBJ1-5	TGCGCCAGCAGCCAGATATTTTCAGGCGTTTTTCAGACCCAGCATTTT	CASSQIFSGVFQTQHF
TRBD2	.	TRBV29-1	TRBJ2-2	TGCAGCGCCAAAGAGGGAGGGTTCACCGGGGTGCTGTTTTTT	CSAKEGGFTGVLFF
TRBD2	many	TRBV29-1	TRBJ2-1	TGCAGCGTTCGGGACTATGCAAAGAATGAGCAGTTCTTC	CSVRDYAKNEQFF
.	.	TRBV12-3/TRBV12-4	TRBJ2-1	TGTGCCAGCAGCCGCGGTGATGGCTCCTACAATGAGCAGTTCTTC	CASSRGDGSYNEQFF
.	.	TRBV12-3/TRBV12-4	TRBJ2-3	TGTGCCAGCACCTCGGGGATGAGCGCGGGCGCAGATACGCAGTATTTT	CASTSGMSAGADTQYF
TRBD1	.	TRBV4-1	TRBJ1-1	TGCGCCAGGAGCCATGGTAGGGGGCGAAACACTGAAGCTTCCTTT	CARSHGRGRNTEASF
.	once	TRBV5-6	TRBJ1-5	TGTGCCAGCAGCTTCGGAGGGAACAATCAGCCCCAGCATTTC	CASSFGGNNQPQHF
.	few	TRBV6-2/TRBV6-3	TRBJ2-7	TGTGCCAGCACCCCCTCTGGAGGAGGGTCCTACGAGCAGTACTTC	CASTPSGGGSYEQYF
.	.	TRBV6-1	TRBJ2-3	TGTGCCAGCGGTACGGAAAGGGCCACAGATACGCAGTATTTT	CASGTERATDTQYF
.	few	TRBV5-6	TRBJ1-2	TGTGCCAGCAGCTCTATTTCTCTCTATGGCTACACCTTC	CASSSISLYGYTF
.	.	TRBV10-3	TRBJ2-3	TGTGTCATCAGTGAGTTCCCATATATGCAGTATTTT	CVISEFPYMQYF
TRBD1	.	TRBV4-1	TRBJ1-2	TGCACCGGCAACCAAGGGGACAGGAACTATGGATACACCTTC	CTGNQGDRNYGYTF
.	many	TRBV7-9	TRBJ2-7	TGTGCCAGCAGCTTAGAGGGCGGGTACTACGAGCAGTACTTC	CASSLEGGYYEQYF
.	many	TRBV6-5	TRBJ2-7	TGTGCCAGCAGTTACGCAGTGGGCAGCTCCTACGAGCAGTACTTC	CASSYAVGSSYEQYF
TRBD2	.	TRBV10-3	TRBJ2-7	TGTACTATCACCAAACGATCAGGACTAGCGGGAGGGTTCTCCTACGAGCAGTACTTC	CTITKRSGLAGGFSYEQYF
TRBD2	.	TRBV5-4	TRBJ2-2	TGTGCCAGTAGCTTGTCGGGAGGGGCCACCGGGGAGCTGTTTTTT	CASSLSGGATGELFF
.	many	TRBV6-4	TRBJ1-5	TGTGCCAGCAGTGAAGGCAGGGAGCAGCAGCCCCAGCATTTT	CASSEGREQQPQHF
TRBD1	once	TRBV7-8	TRBJ2-7	TGTGCCAGCAGCTCCGCCTCGACAGGGGGCATCAACGAGGAGTACTTC	CASSSASTGGINEEYF
.	few	TRBV28	TRBJ2-7	TGTGCCAGCAAGCCACTACAGGCCGAGCAGTACTTC	CASKPLQAEQYF
.	.	TRBV6-5	TRBJ1-5	TGTGCCAGCAGATATGGCGGGGCCCAGCATTTT	CASRYGGAQHF
.	.	TRBV14	TRBJ2-6	TGTGCCAGCAGCCAAGATACGGTATCGACTCTTAGCTCTGGGGCCAACGTCCTGACTTTC	CASSQDTVSTLSSGANVLTF
.	.	TRBV11-2	TRBJ1-5	TGTGCAAGCAGCTTAGATCTGGGCACAGATACGCAGCATTTT	CASSLDLGTDTQHF
TRBD2	few	TRBV4-2	TRBJ2-5	TGTGCCAGTAGCCTAACGACTAGCGGGAGGGCCGGCTCGGAGACCCAGCACTTC	CASSLTTSGRAGSETQHF
.	.	TRBV10-3	TRBJ2-5	TGTGTCATCAGTGAGTCCCGAGAGACCCAATACTTC	CVISESRETQYF
.	.	TRBV6-1	TRBJ1-2	TGTGCCAGCAGGGAAGAAGGGGTGAATTTTCGTGCCTACACCTTC	CASREEGVNFRAYTF
TRBD1	.	TRBV4-2	TRBJ1-1	TGTGTCAGCAGCCAAGAGTACGGACAGGGTTTTCGGACTGAAGCTTACTTT	CVSSQEYGQGFRTEAYF
.	.	TRBV12-3/TRBV12-4	TRBJ1-2	TGTGCCAGCAGCCGGTCAGGGGACTATGGCTGCACCTTC	CASSRSGDYGCTF